This T cell receptor beta chain stems from a study of shared clonotypes between healthy human individuals. Overall study findings and caveats: Around 5.4% of naive CD4 clonotypes were common to a few donors.

Positive CCR7 selection of CD45RO-negative cells yielded the naive CD8 cells, and terminally differentiated effector memory CD45RA+ cells were excluded. Germline-derived CDR1 and CDR2 are PRHDT and FYEKMQ (reference sequence). Deletions cut 5 bases from V and 2 bases from J, with 12 bases between. The CDR3 extends over 14 amino acids. With respect to this clone: Its target is not known.

Profiled with immunoSEQ multiplex PCR; TCRdb holds only in-frame clones, not every one. This sample carries 2 million or so clones, about 95% of them seen once, and the ten largest clones take 0.9% to 1.4%. The receptor was derived from a man between 18 and 35 years old in good health. The chain has TRBV13 and TRBJ1-1, with D perhaps TRBD1 (6 bases). Sequencing was performed on naive CD8+ T cells sorted from blood. CDR3 loop: CASSLTGNNTEAFF. The CDR3 DNA reads TGTGCCAGCAGCCTGACAGGTAATAACACTGAAGCTTTCTTT.